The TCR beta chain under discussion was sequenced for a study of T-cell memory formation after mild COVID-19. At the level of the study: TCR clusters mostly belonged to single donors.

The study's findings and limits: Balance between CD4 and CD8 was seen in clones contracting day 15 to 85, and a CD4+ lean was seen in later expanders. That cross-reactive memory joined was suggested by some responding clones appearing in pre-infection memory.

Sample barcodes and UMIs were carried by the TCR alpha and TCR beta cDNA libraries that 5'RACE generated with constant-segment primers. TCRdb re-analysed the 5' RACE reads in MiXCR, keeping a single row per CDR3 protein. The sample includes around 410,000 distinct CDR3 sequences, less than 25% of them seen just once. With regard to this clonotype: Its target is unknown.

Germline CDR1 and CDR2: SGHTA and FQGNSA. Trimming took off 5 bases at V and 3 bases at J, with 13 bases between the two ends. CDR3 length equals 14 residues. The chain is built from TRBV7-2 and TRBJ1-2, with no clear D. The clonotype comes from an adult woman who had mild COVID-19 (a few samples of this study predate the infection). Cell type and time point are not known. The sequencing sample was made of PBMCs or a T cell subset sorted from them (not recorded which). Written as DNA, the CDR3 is TGTGCCAGCAGCCTAATCGGCGGGGACTATGGCTACACCTTC. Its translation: CASSLIGGDYGYTF.